A selection of T cell receptor beta chains follows, all from one sample in a study of blood T cell repertoires in COVID-19. Profiling relied on immunoSEQ multiplex PCR, and the TCRdb table lists in-frame clones only, not all of them. Among 70,000 to 95,000 clones listed, 70% to 85% were seen once. Sequences were obtained from peripheral blood. The receptors come from a woman aged 55-70 years with acute or convalescent COVID-19. Each CDR3 is given with its conserved first and last residue. A D gene is named only where the DNA matches it firmly. The size field is filled for only some rows; it gives once, few, many or a size class.

d_call,clone_size,v_call,j_call,cdr3_nt,cdr3_aa
TRBD2,-,TRBV5-4,TRBJ2-7,TGTGCCAGCAGCCCATCGACTAGCGGGAGCCGGACCTACGAGCAGTACTTC,CASSPSTSGSRTYEQYF
-,-,TRBV19,TRBJ1-6,TGTGCCAGCACGCAGTCCGGAGGGGTTTCACCCCTCCACTTT,CASTQSGGVSPLHF
-,once,TRBV3-1/TRBV3-2,TRBJ1-2,TGTGCCAGCAGCCCCGACAAGAGTGGCTACACCTTC,CASSPDKSGYTF
TRBD1,once,TRBV2,TRBJ1-1,TGTGCCGGCGGGACTGCCACAGGGGGCACTGAAGCTTTCTTT,CAGGTATGGTEAFF
TRBD1,-,TRBV3-1/TRBV3-2,TRBJ1-4,TGTGCCAGCAGCTTGGACCTTTACAGGGGAGATGAAAAACTGTTTTTT,CASSLDLYRGDEKLFF
TRBD2,-,TRBV5-3,TRBJ2-7,TGTGCCAGAAGCTTCTGCAGCGGGAGGGACCACGAGCAGTACTTC,CARSFCSGRDHEQYF
-,-,TRBV2,TRBJ2-3,TGTGCCAGCAGTCTTGCGAGGGTTTCGGATACGCAGTATTTT,CASSLARVSDTQYF
TRBD1,-,TRBV28,TRBJ1-1,TGTGCCAGCAGGTTCAGGGACAGCATGAACACTGAAGCTTTCTTT,CASRFRDSMNTEAFF
-,-,TRBV6-6,TRBJ1-4,TGTGCCAGCAGCCACAGGGCAGAGGAAAAACTGTTTTTT,CASSHRAEEKLFF
-,-,TRBV9,TRBJ1-3,TGTGCCAGCAGCGTAGGGACAGCCTCTGGAAACACCATATATTTT,CASSVGTASGNTIYF
-,-,TRBV12-3/TRBV12-4,TRBJ1-2,TGTGCCAGCAGTCCCGACTTAAGGTGGGGCTACACCTTC,CASSPDLRWGYTF
-,-,TRBV3-1/TRBV3-2,TRBJ2-7,TGTGCCAGCAGCCTTAGCGAGCCCTACGAGCAGTACTTC,CASSLSEPYEQYF
TRBD1,-,TRBV5-1,TRBJ1-4,TGCGCCAGCAGCCGGGACAGGGCGAATAATGAAAAACTGTTTTTT,CASSRDRANNEKLFF
TRBD2,-,TRBV5-1,TRBJ2-3,TGCGCCAGCAGCTTTCTAGCGGGGGGCGGAGATACGCAGTATTTT,CASSFLAGGGDTQYF
-,-,TRBV18,TRBJ1-2,TGTGCCAGCTCACCACTCGACAGGATGACGCAGGGCTACACCTTC,CASSPLDRMTQGYTF
TRBD2,once,TRBV9,TRBJ2-5,TGTGCCAGCAGCGTAGCGGGAGGGAAGGAGAAGACCCAGTACTTC,CASSVAGGKEKTQYF
TRBD1,-,TRBV18,TRBJ1-3,TGTGCCAGCTCGGACAGGGGGACTGGAAACACCATATATTTT,CASSDRGTGNTIYF
-,-,TRBV7-8,TRBJ1-4,TGTGCCAGCAGCCCCCGTATGGGCGCTAATGAAAAACTGTTTTTT,CASSPRMGANEKLFF
TRBD2,-,TRBV6-1,TRBJ2-2,TGTGCCAGCAGTGAACCTAGCGGGAGGGCCTCTTTCGTTGGCACCGGGGAGCTGTTTTTT,CASSEPSGRASFVGTGELFF
-,-,TRBV2,TRBJ1-2,TGTGCCAACGAACGACAGTCTAACTATGGCTACACCTTC,CANERQSNYGYTF
-,-,TRBV5-1,TRBJ1-1,TGCGCCAGCAGCTTGATGTCCGGGAACACTGAAGCTTTCTTT,CASSLMSGNTEAFF
TRBD1,-,TRBV4-2,TRBJ1-1,TGTGCCAGCAGCCAAGCCAGGGGGCTGGGAACTGAAGCTTTCTTT,CASSQARGLGTEAFF
-,-,TRBV24-1,TRBJ2-1,TGTGCCACCAGTGATTCGTACAGGAACTCTGAGCAGTTCTTC,CATSDSYRNSEQFF
-,-,TRBV5-1,TRBJ2-5,TGCGCCAGCAGCACCCGAGACAGGCAAGAAACTCTCCCGTACCAAGAGACCCAGTACTTC,CASSTRDRQETLPYQETQYF
TRBD2,-,TRBV10-3,TRBJ2-3,TGTGCCATCAGTACTAGCGGGGGCGTAAATACGCAGTATTTT,CAISTSGGVNTQYF
TRBD2,-,TRBV7-2,TRBJ2-7,TGTGCCAGCAGCTCCGGCGCCGGGACTAGCGGGGGCAGCTCCTACGAGCAGTACTTC,CASSSGAGTSGGSSYEQYF
-,-,TRBV11-2,TRBJ2-1,TGTGCCAGCAGCTTAGTAAGCGGATACAATGAGCAGTTCTTC,CASSLVSGYNEQFF
TRBD2,-,TRBV10-2,TRBJ2-1,TGCGCCAGCAGTTTCATCCAGCGGACTAGCGGGAGGGCCCGCCGTAGTAGTGAGCAGTTCTTC,CASSFIQRTSGRARRSSEQFF
-,-,TRBV19,TRBJ2-7,TGTGCCAGTAGTGCGAACAGTCAGGGGAACTACGAGCAGTACTTC,CASSANSQGNYEQYF
-,few,TRBV28,TRBJ1-4,TGTGCCAGCAGCAGGGGACTAGAAAAACTGTTTTTT,CASSRGLEKLFF
TRBD1,-,TRBV2,TRBJ2-6,TGTGCCAGCAGGTACAGGGGGCAGGGGGCCAACGTCCTGACTTTC,CASRYRGQGANVLTF
-,few,TRBV19,TRBJ1-5,TGTGCCAGTAGTATTCAGTCAGGAGGCCGTCAGCCCCAGCATTTT,CASSIQSGGRQPQHF
TRBD1,-,TRBV4-2,TRBJ2-1,TGTGCCAGCAGCCAGCCGGGACAGGGAAACAATGAGCAGTTCTTC,CASSQPGQGNNEQFF
-,-,TRBV9,TRBJ1-6,TGTGCCAGTAGCGTAGATACAAATAATTCACCCCTCCACTTT,CASSVDTNNSPLHF
TRBD2,-,TRBV2,TRBJ2-7,TGTGCCAGTGGGAGGGGACTAGCGGGGACCTACGAGCAGTACTTC,CASGRGLAGTYEQYF
TRBD1,-,TRBV27,TRBJ1-3,TGTGCCAGCAGTTTAAGAGGGACCCCCGCCGGGACAGGGTCTGGAAACACCATATATTTT,CASSLRGTPAGTGSGNTIYF
-,-,TRBV3-1/TRBV3-2,TRBJ2-2,TGTGCCAGCAGCCTAGGACGGGGCACCGGGGAGCTGTTTTTT,CASSLGRGTGELFF
-,-,TRBV5-6,TRBJ2-5,TGTGCCAGCAGCTTCGGAGCACAAGAGACCCAGTACTTC,CASSFGAQETQYF
TRBD2,-,TRBV13,TRBJ2-1,TGTGCCAGCAGCTTCCTAGCGGGGGTTAATGAGCAGTTCTTC,CASSFLAGVNEQFF
TRBD1,-,TRBV30,TRBJ2-1,TGTGCCTGGAAGACAGGGGTCAATGAGCAGTTCTTC,CAWKTGVNEQFF
-,-,TRBV2,TRBJ1-2,TGTGCCAGCAGTTACGACAGAAGTGGCTACACCTTC,CASSYDRSGYTF
-,-,TRBV20-1,TRBJ2-7,TGCAGTGCTAGACTCTACGAGCAGTACTTC,CSARLYEQYF
-,-,TRBV7-2,TRBJ1-5,TGTGCCAGCAGTCTGGACAGTCATAGCAATCAGCCCCAGCATTTT,CASSLDSHSNQPQHF
TRBD1,few,TRBV30,TRBJ1-2,TGTGCCTGGCACCGGGACAGGGCCAGGCAAGGCTATGGCTACACCTTC,CAWHRDRARQGYGYTF
TRBD1,-,TRBV3-1/TRBV3-2,TRBJ1-5,TGTGCCAGCAGCCAGACAGGGAACAATCAGCCCCAGCATTTT,CASSQTGNNQPQHF
-,-,TRBV5-4,TRBJ2-5,TGTGCCAGCAGCCCGGGCGGCGGCAGGGGAATAGAGACCCAGTACTTC,CASSPGGGRGIETQYF
TRBD2,-,TRBV13,TRBJ2-2,TGTGCCAGCTCATCCGGGACTAGCAAGGGCACCGGGGAGCTGTTTTTT,CASSSGTSKGTGELFF
-,-,TRBV7-2,TRBJ1-6,TGTGCCAGCAGCTTACAGCCGATGGGACTGAACAAAAATTCACCCCTCCACTTT,CASSLQPMGLNKNSPLHF
-,-,TRBV7-3,TRBJ1-6,TGTGCCAGCAGCTTAGATAGGGGCGCAAGTTCACCCCTCCACTTT,CASSLDRGASSPLHF